This T cell receptor beta chain was documented in a study of T cell repertoires in cytomegalovirus infection. Whole-study context: The public TCR beta signatures pointed to both CMV infection and matching HLA type.

Overall study results and limits: Based on cumulative public TCR beta family frequency, carriers of CMV plus the relevant HLA were identified. HLA-C-restricted CMV clonotypes gave the most frequent clonotype in two of eight donors.

Germline values: CDR1 SNHLY, CDR2 FYNNEI. Trimming shortened V by 3 bases and J by 8 bases, and 14 bases separated the two germline ends. This CDR3 contains 13 residues. TCRdb analysed the reads with MiXCR anew, one entry per CDR3 protein. The sample contains under 100,000 distinct CDR3 sequences, more than 3% of which appear only once. Many counts were recorded for this clonotype. Its cognate antigen is unknown. This sequence originates from a human donor in good health (CMV status not recorded). Some clones in this sample may be carry-over from other donors' samples. This chain joins TRBV2 and TRBJ2-7; TRBD1 is a possible D gene (5 bases). The sample consisted of PBMCs. CDR3 loop: CASSDVDNVKQYF. CDR3 sequence (DNA): TGTGCCAGCAGTGACGTGGACAATGTGAAGCAGTACTTC.